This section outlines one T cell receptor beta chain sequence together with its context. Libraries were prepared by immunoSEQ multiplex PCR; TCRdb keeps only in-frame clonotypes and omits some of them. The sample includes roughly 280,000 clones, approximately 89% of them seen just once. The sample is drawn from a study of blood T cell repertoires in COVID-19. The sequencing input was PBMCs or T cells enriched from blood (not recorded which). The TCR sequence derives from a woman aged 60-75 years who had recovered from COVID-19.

CDR3 sequence: CSAKSETEAFF. The CDR3 DNA reads as TGCAGTGCTAAGAGTGAGACTGAAGCTTTCTTT. The chain uses TRBV20-1 and TRBJ1-1; D gene ambiguous. Trimming stripped 4 bases from V and 5 bases from J, with 8 bases between. The germline CDR1 and CDR2 sequences are DFQATT and SNEGSKA (reference sequence). This CDR3 is built from 11 residues.